This record looks at one TCR beta chain sequence and its context. Its specificity is not known. The assay was immunoSEQ multiplex PCR, and TCRdb's table has in-frame clones only and misses some. The table lists 150,000 to 180,000 clones, 75% to 90% of them singletons. Trimming removed 4 bases at V and 2 bases at J, with 15 bases between. The CDR3 spans 16 residues. The germline V gene encodes CDR1 KGHSH and CDR2 LQKENI. The sample originates from a study of cytomegalovirus exposure and HLA in healthy donors. Study-wide points: The classifier, whose performance was assessed in both the original and validation cohorts, reportedly diagnosed cytomegalovirus status with high specificity and sensitivity. The study labeled 150 or so TCR beta chains cytomegalovirus-associated.

The V call is TRBV18, the J call TRBJ2-1; possible D gene TRBD2, 5 bases. The TCR originated in a man between 18 and 35 years old in good health and CMV-seropositive. The sequenced sample was PBMCs. DNA of the CDR3: TGTGCCAGCTCACTCTCACGGACTCGTACCTACAATGAGCAGTTCTTC. This translates into CASSLSRTRTYNEQFF.